This T cell receptor beta chain came from a study of cytotoxic CD8 clonotypes in ibrutinib-treated CLL. Study information: Investigators collected response samples after a median about 11 months of treatment, range 6 to 36.

The CDR3 spans 15 residues. Germline CDR1 and CDR2: SNHLY and FYNNEI. V lost 3 bases to trimming and J lost 7 bases, with 15 bases between them. TCR beta library input comprised around 2 micrograms of genomic DNA from cryopreserved PBMCs. Depth targeted 1 in 200,000 to 1 in 1 million T cells, averaging approximately 10x coverage per clonotype. Here immunoSEQ multiplex PCR was the method, and the copy in TCRdb shows in-frame clones only, minus some. In the table there are more than 200,000 clones, 70% of which are singletons. The TCR comes from a human donor with chronic lymphocytic leukemia. The chain joins TRBV2 to TRBJ2-2; either TRBD1 or TRBD2 may fit D (6 bases each). Sequencing was performed on PBMCs, taken after 24 months of ibrutinib treatment. The CDR3 DNA reads as TGTGCCAGCAGTGACCGGGGCCGGGGGCACGGGGAGCTGTTTTTT. Translated: CASSDRGRGHGELFF.